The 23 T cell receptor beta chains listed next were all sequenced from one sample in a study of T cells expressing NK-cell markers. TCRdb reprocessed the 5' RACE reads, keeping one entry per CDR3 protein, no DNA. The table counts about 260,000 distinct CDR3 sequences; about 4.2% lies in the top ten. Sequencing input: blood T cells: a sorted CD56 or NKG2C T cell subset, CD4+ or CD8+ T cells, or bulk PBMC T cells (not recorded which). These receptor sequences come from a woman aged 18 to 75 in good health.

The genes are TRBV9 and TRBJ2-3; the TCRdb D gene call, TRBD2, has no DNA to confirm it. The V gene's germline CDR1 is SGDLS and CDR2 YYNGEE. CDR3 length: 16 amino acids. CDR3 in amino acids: CASSVEPGGFTDTQYF. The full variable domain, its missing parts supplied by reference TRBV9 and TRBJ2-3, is DSGVTQTPKHLITATGQRVTLRCSPRSGDLSVYWYQQSLDQGLQFLIQYYNGEERAKGNILERFSAQQFPDLHSELNLSSLELGDSALYFCASSVEPGGFTDTQYFGPGTRLTVL.

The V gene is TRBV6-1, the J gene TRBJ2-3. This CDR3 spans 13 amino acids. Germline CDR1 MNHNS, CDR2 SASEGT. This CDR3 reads CASSNPNTDTQYF.

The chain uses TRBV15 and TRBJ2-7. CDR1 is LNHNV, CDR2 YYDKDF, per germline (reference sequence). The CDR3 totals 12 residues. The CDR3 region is CATSRNAYEQYF.

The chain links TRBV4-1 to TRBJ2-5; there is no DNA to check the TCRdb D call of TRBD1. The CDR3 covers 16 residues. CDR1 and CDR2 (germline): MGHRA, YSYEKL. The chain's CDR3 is CASSQGGAGGVETQYF.

This CDR3 is CSARGGLAFSYEQYF. This chain joins TRBV20-1 and TRBJ2-7; TCRdb calls TRBD2, which cannot be checked without DNA. In germline, CDR1 is DFQATT, CDR2 SNEGSKA (reference sequence). There are 15 residues in the CDR3.

CDR3 amino acids: CASGRAHNEQFF. V and J are TRBV3-1 and TRBJ2-1. The germline CDR1 and CDR2 sequences are LGHDT and YNNKEL (reference sequence). The CDR3 length is 12 residues.

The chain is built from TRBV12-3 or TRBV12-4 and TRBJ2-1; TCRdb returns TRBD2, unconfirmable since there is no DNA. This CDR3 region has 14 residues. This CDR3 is CASSPILAAGEQFF.

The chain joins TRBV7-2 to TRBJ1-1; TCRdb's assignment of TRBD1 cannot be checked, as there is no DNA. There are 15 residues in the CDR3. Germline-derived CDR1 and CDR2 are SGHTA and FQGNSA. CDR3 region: CASSRHGGKNTEAFF. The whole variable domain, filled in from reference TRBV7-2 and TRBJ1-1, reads GAGVSQSPSNKVTEKGKDVELRCDPISGHTALYWYRQSLGQGLEFLIYFQGNSAPDKSGLPSDRFSAERTGGSVSTLTIQRTQQEDSAVYLCASSRHGGKNTEAFFGQGTRLTVV.

The CDR3 is CASSLELAGGRGNEQFF. The chain carries TRBV12-3 or TRBV12-4 and TRBJ2-1; the TCRdb D gene call, TRBD2, has no DNA to confirm it. The CDR3 has 17 amino acids.

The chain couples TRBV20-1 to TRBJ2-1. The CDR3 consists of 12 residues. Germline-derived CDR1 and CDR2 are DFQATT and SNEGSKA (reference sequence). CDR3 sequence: CSARHSYNEQFF.

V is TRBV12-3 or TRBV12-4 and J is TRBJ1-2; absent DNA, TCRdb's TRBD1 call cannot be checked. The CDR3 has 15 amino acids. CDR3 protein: CASTGTGDSNYGYTF.

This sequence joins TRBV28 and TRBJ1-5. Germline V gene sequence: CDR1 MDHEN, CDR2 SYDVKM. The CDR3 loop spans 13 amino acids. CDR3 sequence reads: CASSLQLHQPQHF.

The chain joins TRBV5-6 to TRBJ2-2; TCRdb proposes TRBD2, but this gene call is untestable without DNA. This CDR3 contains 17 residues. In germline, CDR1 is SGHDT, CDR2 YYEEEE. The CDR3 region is CASSKALGGPNTGELFF.

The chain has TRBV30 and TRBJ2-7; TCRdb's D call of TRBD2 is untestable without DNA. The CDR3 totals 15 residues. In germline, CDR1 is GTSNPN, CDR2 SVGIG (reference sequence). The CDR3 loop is CAWSLGLAGAYEQYF.

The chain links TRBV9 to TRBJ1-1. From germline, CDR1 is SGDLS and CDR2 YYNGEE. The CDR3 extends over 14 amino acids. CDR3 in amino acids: CASSLLSGNTEAFF.

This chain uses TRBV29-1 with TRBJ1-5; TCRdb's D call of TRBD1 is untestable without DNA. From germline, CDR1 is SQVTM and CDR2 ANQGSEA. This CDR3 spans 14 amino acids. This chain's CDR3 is CSVETGNSNQPQHF.

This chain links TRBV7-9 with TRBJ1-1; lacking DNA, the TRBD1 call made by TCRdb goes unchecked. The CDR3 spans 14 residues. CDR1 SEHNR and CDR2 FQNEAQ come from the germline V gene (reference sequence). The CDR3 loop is CASSGIQGSTEAFF.

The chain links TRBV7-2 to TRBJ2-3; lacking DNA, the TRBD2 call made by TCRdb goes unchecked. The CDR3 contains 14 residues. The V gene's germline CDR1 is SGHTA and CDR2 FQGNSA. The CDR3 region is CASRQTSGSDTQYF.

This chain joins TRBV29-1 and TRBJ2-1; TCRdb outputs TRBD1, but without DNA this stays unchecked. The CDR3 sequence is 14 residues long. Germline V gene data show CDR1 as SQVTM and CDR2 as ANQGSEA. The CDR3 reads CSVDRQLKGNEQFF.

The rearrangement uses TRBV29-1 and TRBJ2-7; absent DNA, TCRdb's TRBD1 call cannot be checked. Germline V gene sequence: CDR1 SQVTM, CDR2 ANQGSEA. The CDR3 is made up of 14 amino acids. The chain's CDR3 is CSVATGQGWYEQYF.

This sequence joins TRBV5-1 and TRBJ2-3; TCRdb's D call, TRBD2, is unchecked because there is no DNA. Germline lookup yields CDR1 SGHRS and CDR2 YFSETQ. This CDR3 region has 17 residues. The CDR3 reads CASSLARAGLVGDTQYF.

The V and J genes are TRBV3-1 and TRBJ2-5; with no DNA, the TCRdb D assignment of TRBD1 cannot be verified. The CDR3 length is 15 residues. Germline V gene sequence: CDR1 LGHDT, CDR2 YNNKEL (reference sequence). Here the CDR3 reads CASSQALGIQETQYF.

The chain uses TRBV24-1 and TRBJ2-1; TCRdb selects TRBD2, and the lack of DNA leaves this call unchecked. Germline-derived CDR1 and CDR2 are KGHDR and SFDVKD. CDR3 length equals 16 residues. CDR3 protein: CATSDDSGGSYNEQFF.